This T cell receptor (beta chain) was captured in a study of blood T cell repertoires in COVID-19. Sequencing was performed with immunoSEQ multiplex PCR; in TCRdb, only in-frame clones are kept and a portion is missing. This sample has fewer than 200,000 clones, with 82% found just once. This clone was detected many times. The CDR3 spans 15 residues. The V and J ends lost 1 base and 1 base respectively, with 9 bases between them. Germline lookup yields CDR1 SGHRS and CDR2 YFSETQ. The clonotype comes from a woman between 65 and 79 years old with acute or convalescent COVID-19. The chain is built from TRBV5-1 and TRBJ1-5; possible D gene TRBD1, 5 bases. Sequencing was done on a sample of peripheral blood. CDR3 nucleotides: TGCGCCAGCAGCTTGTCGGGGGGGAGCAATCAGCCCCAGCATTTT. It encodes CASSLSGGSNQPQHF.